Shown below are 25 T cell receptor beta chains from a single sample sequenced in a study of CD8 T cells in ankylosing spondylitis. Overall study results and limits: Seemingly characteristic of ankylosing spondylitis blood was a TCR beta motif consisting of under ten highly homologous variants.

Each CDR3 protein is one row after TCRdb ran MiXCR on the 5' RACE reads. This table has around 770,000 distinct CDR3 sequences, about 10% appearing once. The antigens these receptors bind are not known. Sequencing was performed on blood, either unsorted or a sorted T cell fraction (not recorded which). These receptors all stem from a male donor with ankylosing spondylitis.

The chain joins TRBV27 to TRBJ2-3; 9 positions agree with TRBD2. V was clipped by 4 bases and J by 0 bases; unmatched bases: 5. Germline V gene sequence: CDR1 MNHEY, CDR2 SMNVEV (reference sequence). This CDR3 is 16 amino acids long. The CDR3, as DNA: TGTGCCAGCAGTTCGCTAGCGGGGCAAAGCACAGATACGCAGTATTTT. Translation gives CASSSLAGQSTDTQYF.

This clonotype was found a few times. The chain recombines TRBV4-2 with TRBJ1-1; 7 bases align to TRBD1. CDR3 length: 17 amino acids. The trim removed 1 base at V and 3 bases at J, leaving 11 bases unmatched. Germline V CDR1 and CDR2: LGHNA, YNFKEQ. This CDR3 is CASSQARGDRVYTEAFF. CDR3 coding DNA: TGTGCCAGCAGCCAAGCTCGGGGCGACAGGGTGTACACTGAAGCTTTCTTT.

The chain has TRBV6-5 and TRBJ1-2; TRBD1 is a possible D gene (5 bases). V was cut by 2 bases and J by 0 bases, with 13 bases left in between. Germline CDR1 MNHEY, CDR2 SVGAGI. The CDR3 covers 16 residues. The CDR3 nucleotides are TGTGCCAGCAGTTACGCGGAGGGGAAGACTAACTATGGCTACACCTTC. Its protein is CASSYAEGKTNYGYTF.

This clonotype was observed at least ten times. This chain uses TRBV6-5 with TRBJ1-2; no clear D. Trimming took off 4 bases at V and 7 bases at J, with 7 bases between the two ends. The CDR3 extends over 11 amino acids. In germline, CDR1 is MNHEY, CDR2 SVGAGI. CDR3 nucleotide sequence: TGTGCCAGCAGTTCAGCAGGTGGCTACACCTTC. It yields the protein CASSSAGGYTF.

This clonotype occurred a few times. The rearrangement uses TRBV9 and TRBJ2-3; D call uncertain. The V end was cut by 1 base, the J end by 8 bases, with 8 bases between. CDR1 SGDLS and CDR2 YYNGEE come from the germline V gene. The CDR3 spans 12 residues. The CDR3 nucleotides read TGTGCCAGCAGCGTACAAGCAGGTACGCAGTATTTT. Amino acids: CASSVQAGTQYF.

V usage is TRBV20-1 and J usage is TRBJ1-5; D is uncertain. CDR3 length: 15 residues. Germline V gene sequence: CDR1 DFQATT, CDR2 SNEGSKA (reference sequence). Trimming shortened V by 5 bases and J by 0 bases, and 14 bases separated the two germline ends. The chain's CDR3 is CSAYSDPYSNQPQHF. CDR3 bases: TGCAGTGCTTATTCCGACCCGTATAGCAATCAGCCCCAGCATTTT.

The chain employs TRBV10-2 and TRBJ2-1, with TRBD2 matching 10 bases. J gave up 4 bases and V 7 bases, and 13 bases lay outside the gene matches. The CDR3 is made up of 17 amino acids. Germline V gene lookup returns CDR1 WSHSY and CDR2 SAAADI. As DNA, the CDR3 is TGCGCCAGCAAAGGACTAGCGGTTGCGGGGGGATACAATGAGCAGTTCTTC. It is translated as CASKGLAVAGGYNEQFF.

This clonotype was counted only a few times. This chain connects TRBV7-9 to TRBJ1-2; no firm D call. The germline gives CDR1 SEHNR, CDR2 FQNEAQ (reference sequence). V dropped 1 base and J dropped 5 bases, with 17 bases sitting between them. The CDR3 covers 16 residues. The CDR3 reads CASSLGRAIGLYGYTF. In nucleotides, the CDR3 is TGTGCCAGCAGCTTAGGCCGCGCGATTGGCCTTTATGGCTACACCTTC.

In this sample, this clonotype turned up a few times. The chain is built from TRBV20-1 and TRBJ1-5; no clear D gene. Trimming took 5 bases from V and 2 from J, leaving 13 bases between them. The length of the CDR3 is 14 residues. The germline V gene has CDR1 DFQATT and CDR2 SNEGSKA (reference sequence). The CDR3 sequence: CSARRPGGNQPQHF. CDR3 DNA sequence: TGCAGTGCTCGACGCCCGGGCGGCAATCAGCCCCAGCATTTT.

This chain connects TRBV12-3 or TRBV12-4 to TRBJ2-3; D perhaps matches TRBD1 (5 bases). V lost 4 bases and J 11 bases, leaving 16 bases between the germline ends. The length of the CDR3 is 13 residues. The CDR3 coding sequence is TGTGCCAGCAGTTCGCAGACAGTGTCGAGGCAGTATTTT. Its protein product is CASSSQTVSRQYF.

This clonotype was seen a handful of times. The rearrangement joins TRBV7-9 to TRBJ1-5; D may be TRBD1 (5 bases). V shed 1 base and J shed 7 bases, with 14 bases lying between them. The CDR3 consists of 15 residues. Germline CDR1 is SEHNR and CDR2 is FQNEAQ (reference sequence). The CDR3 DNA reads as TGTGCCAGCAGCTTAGAAGCAGGGCTGGGGCAGCCCCAGCATTTT. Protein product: CASSLEAGLGQPQHF.

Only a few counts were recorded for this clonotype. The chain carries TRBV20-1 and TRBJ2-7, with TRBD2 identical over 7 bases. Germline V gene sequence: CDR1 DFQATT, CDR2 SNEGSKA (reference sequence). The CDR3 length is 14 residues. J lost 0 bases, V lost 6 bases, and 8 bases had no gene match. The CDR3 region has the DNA TGCAGTGCCCAACTAGCGCCAAACTCCTACGAGCAGTACTTC. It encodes CSAQLAPNSYEQYF.

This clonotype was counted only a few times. The CDR3 reads CASSLASRKYF. The DNA for the CDR3 is TGTGCCAGCAGTTTAGCGTCAAGGAAGTACTTC. The J gene is TRBJ2-4, the V gene TRBV12-3 or TRBV12-4; D gene unclear. The ends were cut back, 0 bases at V and 14 bases at J, with 8 bases in the middle. The CDR3 has 11 amino acids.

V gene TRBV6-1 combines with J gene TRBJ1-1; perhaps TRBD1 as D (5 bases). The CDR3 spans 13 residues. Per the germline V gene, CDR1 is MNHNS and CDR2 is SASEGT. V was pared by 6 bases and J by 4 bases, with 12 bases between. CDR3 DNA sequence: TGTGCCAGCAGGCGGGGGTTGAGCACTGAAGCTTTCTTT. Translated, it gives CASRRGLSTEAFF.

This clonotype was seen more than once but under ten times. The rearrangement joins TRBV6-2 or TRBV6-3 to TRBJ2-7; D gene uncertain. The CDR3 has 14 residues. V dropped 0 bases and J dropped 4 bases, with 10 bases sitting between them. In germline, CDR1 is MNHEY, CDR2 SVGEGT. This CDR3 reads CASSYSGRSYEQYF. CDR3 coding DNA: TGTGCCAGCAGTTACTCGGGTCGTAGTTACGAGCAGTACTTC.

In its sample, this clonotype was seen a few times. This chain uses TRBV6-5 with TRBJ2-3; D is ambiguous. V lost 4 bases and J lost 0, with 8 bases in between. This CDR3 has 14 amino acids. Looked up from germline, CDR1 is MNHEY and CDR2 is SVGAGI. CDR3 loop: CASSSSYSTDTQYF. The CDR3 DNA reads TGTGCCAGCAGTTCCTCTTATAGCACAGATACGCAGTATTTT.

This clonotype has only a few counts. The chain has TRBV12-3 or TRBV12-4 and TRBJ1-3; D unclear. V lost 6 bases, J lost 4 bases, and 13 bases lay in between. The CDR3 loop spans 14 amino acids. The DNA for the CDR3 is TGTGCCAGCAGCTCCAGTGAATCCGGAAACACCATATATTTT. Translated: CASSSSESGNTIYF.

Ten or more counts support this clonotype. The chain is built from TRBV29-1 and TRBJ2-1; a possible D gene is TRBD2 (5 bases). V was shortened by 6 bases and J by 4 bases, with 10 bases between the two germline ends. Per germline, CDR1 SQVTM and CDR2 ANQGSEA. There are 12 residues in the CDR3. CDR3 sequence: CSVGLEYNEQFF. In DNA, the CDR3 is TGCAGCGTAGGACTGGAATACAATGAGCAGTTCTTC.

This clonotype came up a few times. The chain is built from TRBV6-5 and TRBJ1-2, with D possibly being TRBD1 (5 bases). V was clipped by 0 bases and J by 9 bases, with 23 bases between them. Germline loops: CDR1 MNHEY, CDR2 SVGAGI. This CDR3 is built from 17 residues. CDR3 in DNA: TGTGCCAGCAGTTACTCATTCGTGGCCGACAGCCAAAAAAGCTACACCTTC. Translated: CASSYSFVADSQKSYTF.

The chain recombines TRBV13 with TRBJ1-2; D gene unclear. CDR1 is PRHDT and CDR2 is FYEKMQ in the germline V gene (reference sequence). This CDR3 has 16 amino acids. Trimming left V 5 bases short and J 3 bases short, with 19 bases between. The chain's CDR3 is CASSVRLRLSYYGYTF. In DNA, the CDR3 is TGTGCCAGCAGCGTCCGGTTGAGGTTAAGTTACTATGGCTACACCTTC.

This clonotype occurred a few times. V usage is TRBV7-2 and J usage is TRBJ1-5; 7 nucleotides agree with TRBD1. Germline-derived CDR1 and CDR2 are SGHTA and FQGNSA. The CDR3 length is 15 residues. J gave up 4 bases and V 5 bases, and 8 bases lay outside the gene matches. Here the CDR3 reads CASSPRDSDNQPQHF. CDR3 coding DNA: TGTGCCAGCAGCCCCCGGGACAGCGATAATCAGCCCCAGCATTTT.

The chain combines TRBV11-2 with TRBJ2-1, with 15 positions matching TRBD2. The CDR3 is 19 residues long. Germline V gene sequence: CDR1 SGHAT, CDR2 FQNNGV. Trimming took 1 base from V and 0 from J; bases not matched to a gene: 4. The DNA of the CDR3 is TGTGCCAGCAGCTTAGTGGGGACTAGCGGGGGGAGCTCCTACAATGAGCAGTTCTTC. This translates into CASSLVGTSGGSSYNEQFF.

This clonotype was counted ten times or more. The CDR3 is CATSSPERQRIFNEQFF. The CDR3 coding sequence is TGTGCCACCAGCAGTCCGGAAAGGCAGCGGATTTTCAATGAGCAGTTCTTC. The rearrangement uses TRBV15 and TRBJ2-1; a weak D match, TRBD2 (5 bases). The CDR3 has 17 amino acids. The V gene lost 3 bases and the J gene lost 6 bases, with 21 bases spanning the gap. Per germline, CDR1 LNHNV and CDR2 YYDKDF (reference sequence).

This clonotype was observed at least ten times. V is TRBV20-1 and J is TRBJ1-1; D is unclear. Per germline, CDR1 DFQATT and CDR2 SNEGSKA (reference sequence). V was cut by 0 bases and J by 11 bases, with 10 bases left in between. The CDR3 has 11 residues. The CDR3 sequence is CSARDRNRAFF. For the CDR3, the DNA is TGCAGTGCTAGAGATCGTAACCGGGCTTTCTTT.

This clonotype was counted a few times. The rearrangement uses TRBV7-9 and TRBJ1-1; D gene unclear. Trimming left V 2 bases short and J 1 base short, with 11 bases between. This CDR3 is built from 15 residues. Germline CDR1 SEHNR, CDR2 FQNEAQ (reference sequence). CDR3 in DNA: TGTGCCAGCAGCTTATTAGGCTTCGCGAACACTGAAGCTTTCTTT. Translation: CASSLLGFANTEAFF.